A selection of T cell receptor beta chains follows, all from one sample in a study of shared clonotypes between healthy human individuals. The repertoire was sequenced with immunoSEQ multiplex PCR; TCRdb's copy has only in-frame clones and lacks some. The data show approximately 2.5 million clones, 85% to 95% seen once. Sequencing used naive CD4+ T cells sorted from blood. These receptors all come from a man aged 18-30 years in good health. Each CDR3 is given with its conserved first and last residue. D genes are given only for firm matches. Clone size, where shown, is once, few, many, or a class for clones that have expanded.

cdr3_nt | cdr3_aa | j_call | v_call | clone_size | d_call
TGTGCCAGCAGTCCTCGCGGGGCCGCTAGCACAGATACGCAGTATTTT | CASSPRGAASTDTQYF | TRBJ2-3 | TRBV11-2 | NA | NA
TGTGCCAGCAGCCCGATCCTGAGGACAGCCTCCACCTACAATGAGCAGTTCTTC | CASSPILRTASTYNEQFF | TRBJ2-1 | TRBV5-4 | NA | NA
TGTGCCAGCAGTTACTCGATGGGGGGGATGGCTTTCTTT | CASSYSMGGMAFF | TRBJ1-1 | TRBV6-5 | NA | NA
TGTGCCAGCAGTGAGGAAGGAAACACCATATATTTT | CASSEEGNTIYF | TRBJ1-3 | TRBV2 | NA | NA
TGTGCCAGCAGTTACGCCTCGACAGCGAGCTCAGATACGCAGTATTTT | CASSYASTASSDTQYF | TRBJ2-3 | TRBV6-6 | NA | NA
TGTGCCAGCAGCTTTGCCAGGGACTATGGCTACACCTTC | CASSFARDYGYTF | TRBJ1-2 | TRBV7-2 | NA | NA
TGTGCCAGCAGTCCTCACCCCGGGAGCCTCCAGCATTTT | CASSPHPGSLQHF | TRBJ1-5 | TRBV28 | once | NA
TGTGCCAGCAGCTTAGCCGGCGGAGGGATGGGAGAGACCCAGTACTTC | CASSLAGGGMGETQYF | TRBJ2-5 | TRBV7-9 | once | NA
TGCGCCAGCAGCCAAGTACAGTACCAAGAGACCCAGTACTTC | CASSQVQYQETQYF | TRBJ2-5 | TRBV4-1 | NA | NA
TGTGCCAGCTCACCGACCCAGGGGTTCAATCAGCCCCAGCATTTT | CASSPTQGFNQPQHF | TRBJ1-5 | TRBV18 | NA | NA
TGTGCCAGCACCCCCGACCGCTACCTAGGGGAGACCCAGTACTTC | CASTPDRYLGETQYF | TRBJ2-5 | TRBV7-2 | NA | NA
TGCGCCAGCAGCCAAGCAGAGACCCAGTACTTC | CASSQAETQYF | TRBJ2-5 | TRBV5-1 | few | NA
TGTGCCAGCAGCGTTCAGGGTCAAGAGACCCAGTACTTC | CASSVQGQETQYF | TRBJ2-5 | TRBV9 | NA | NA
TGCGCCAGCAGTGAGTCTGGGCGGATATATGGCTACACCTTC | CASSESGRIYGYTF | TRBJ1-2 | TRBV10-2 | NA | NA
TGCGCCAGCAGCGAAGGGCTCTATGGCTACACCTTC | CASSEGLYGYTF | TRBJ1-2 | TRBV5-1 | NA | NA
TGTGCCAGCAGCTTCGGACTAGCGTCCGATACGCAGTATTTT | CASSFGLASDTQYF | TRBJ2-3 | TRBV7-2 | NA | TRBD2
TGCGCCAGCAGCATAGGACAGGGCGGAAATGAGCAGTTCTTC | CASSIGQGGNEQFF | TRBJ2-1 | TRBV5-1 | NA | TRBD1
TGTGCCAGTACCCCTGGACAGGGAAAGATGAACACTGAAGCTTTCTTT | CASTPGQGKMNTEAFF | TRBJ1-1 | TRBV19 | NA | TRBD1
TGTGCCAGCAGCTTAGGCGAGAACCGAGGGGAAAAACTGTTTTTT | CASSLGENRGEKLFF | TRBJ1-4 | TRBV7-2 | NA | NA
TGTGCCAGCAGCTTAGAAGTCAGCACAGATACGCAGTATTTT | CASSLEVSTDTQYF | TRBJ2-3 | TRBV11-2 | NA | NA
TGTGCCAGCAGCTTAGTCGGGACGGCGGCCTACGAGCAGTACTTC | CASSLVGTAAYEQYF | TRBJ2-7 | TRBV11-2 | NA | NA
TGTGCCAGCAGCGAATCCGTCCCAGGTTATGGCTACACCTTC | CASSESVPGYGYTF | TRBJ1-2 | TRBV9 | NA | NA